The T cell receptor beta chain under discussion was sequenced for a study of cytomegalovirus exposure and HLA in healthy donors. Whole-study findings and limits: Roughly even sequencing depth across donors was the assumption behind the presence/absence analyses.

Notes on this clone: The antigen is not known.

The PCR had 60 Vbeta and 13 Jbeta primers. Assay: immunoSEQ multiplex PCR; the TCRdb copy retains only in-frame clones and omits some. The sample includes roughly 95,000 clones, around three quarters of them seen just once. From germline, CDR1 is LGHNA and CDR2 YSLEER. The CDR3 is made up of 15 amino acids. Trimming cost V 4 bases and J 1 base, with 14 bases left between them. The rearrangement joins TRBV4-3 to TRBJ2-7; D call uncertain. The sequenced material came from PBMCs. The receptor's source is a man aged 25-45 years in good health and CMV-seropositive. The CDR3 DNA sequence: TGCGCCAGCAGCCTAGGCAGGCAATCTTCCTACGAGCAGTACTTC. It translates to CASSLGRQSSYEQYF.